These 8 T cell receptor beta chains were all obtained from the same sample, sequenced in a study of radiotherapy plus CTLA-4 blockade in lung cancer. The protocol was immunoSEQ multiplex PCR, while the TCRdb copy is restricted to in-frame clones and leaves out a portion. In the table there are some 32,000 clones, over 75% of which are singletons. The material was peripheral blood, obtained from a patient treated with radiotherapy plus ipilimumab. Every receptor here comes from a human donor with non-small cell lung cancer that progressed on radiotherapy plus ipilimumab.

The chain couples TRBV5-1 to TRBJ1-3; D is perhaps TRBD1 (5 bases). Germline V gives CDR1 SGHRS, CDR2 YFSETQ. V lost 0 bases and J lost 4, with 8 bases in between. This CDR3 region has 14 residues. The CDR3 nucleotides are TGCGCCAGCAGCTTGGCAGGGAAGGGAAACACCATATATTTT. Protein product: CASSLAGKGNTIYF.

The gene calls are TRBV11-2 and TRBJ1-3; possible D gene TRBD1, 5 bases. The CDR3 has 16 residues. From germline, CDR1 is SGHAT and CDR2 FQNNGV. V dropped 4 bases and J dropped 3 bases, with 16 bases sitting between them. The CDR3 is CASSSPRGGIGNTIYF. The CDR3 nucleotides are TGTGCCAGCAGCTCGCCTCGGGGGGGTATTGGAAACACCATATATTTT.

This chain connects TRBV19 to TRBJ1-4, with TRBD1 identical over 8 bases. In germline, CDR1 is LNHDA, CDR2 SQIVND (reference sequence). V lost 5 bases, J lost 5 bases, and 7 bases stayed unmatched. This CDR3 has 15 amino acids. CDR3 sequence reads: CASSFGTGLNEKLFF. CDR3 bases: TGTGCCAGTAGTTTCGGGACAGGATTAAATGAAAAACTGTTTTTT.

This chain joins TRBV15 and TRBJ2-3; D unresolved. V shed 5 bases and J shed 0 bases, with 12 bases lying between them. This CDR3 contains 15 residues. In germline, CDR1 is LNHNV, CDR2 YYDKDF (reference sequence). The CDR3 loop reads CATSFGSFSTDTQYF. DNA of the CDR3: TGTGCCACCAGCTTCGGGTCCTTTAGCACAGATACGCAGTATTTT.

The V gene is TRBV7-3, the J gene TRBJ1-1; D unclear. Germline CDR1 SGHTA, CDR2 FQGTGA. V was shortened by 6 bases and J by 5 bases, with 7 bases between the two germline ends. The CDR3 length is 11 residues. CDR3 loop: CASRLRTEAFF. The CDR3 coding sequence is TGTGCCAGCAGGCTCAGGACTGAAGCTTTCTTT.

V gene TRBV19 combines with J gene TRBJ1-5; TRBD1 is a possible D gene (5 bases). The germline V gene has CDR1 LNHDA and CDR2 SQIVND (reference sequence). CDR3 length: 17 amino acids. With 2 bases removed from V and 2 bases from J, the gap between germline ends came to 16 bases. CDR3 loop: CASSIPREDAGNQPQHF. CDR3 DNA sequence: TGTGCCAGTAGTATACCCAGGGAGGATGCGGGCAATCAGCCCCAGCATTTT.

This chain connects TRBV4-1 to TRBJ2-2; D may be TRBD2 (5 bases). The CDR3 is 17 amino acids. Germline CDR1 reads MGHRA; CDR2 reads YSYEKL. V dropped 4 bases and J dropped 0 bases, with 15 bases sitting between them. CDR3 sequence (DNA): TGCGCCAGCAGCCGGAACGTCGGGGTATCGAACACCGGGGAGCTGTTTTTT. Protein product: CASSRNVGVSNTGELFF.

This chain joins TRBV2 and TRBJ2-7; D may be TRBD2 (5 bases). CDR3 length: 14 amino acids. Germline V gene lookup returns CDR1 SNHLY and CDR2 FYNNEI. V was trimmed by 8 bases and J by 1 base, leaving 15 bases between them. CDR3 DNA: TGTGCCAGCCTCGGGGTAACTAGATCCTACGAGCAGTACTTC. Translating gives CASLGVTRSYEQYF.